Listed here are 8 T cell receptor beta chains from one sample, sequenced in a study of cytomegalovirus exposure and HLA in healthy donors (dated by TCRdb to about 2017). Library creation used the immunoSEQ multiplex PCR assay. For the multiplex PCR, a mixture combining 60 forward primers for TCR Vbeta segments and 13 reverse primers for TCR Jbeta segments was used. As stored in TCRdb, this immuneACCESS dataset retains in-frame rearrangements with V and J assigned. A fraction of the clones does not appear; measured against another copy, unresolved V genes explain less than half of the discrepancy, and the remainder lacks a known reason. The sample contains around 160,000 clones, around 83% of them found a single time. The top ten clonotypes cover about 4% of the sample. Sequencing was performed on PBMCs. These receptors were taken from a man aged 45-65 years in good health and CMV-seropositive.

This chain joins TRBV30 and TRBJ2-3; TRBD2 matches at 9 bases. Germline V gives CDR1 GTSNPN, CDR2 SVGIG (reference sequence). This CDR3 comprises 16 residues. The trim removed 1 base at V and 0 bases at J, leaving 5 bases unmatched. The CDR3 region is CAWSEGLAGSTDTQYF. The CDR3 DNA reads TGTGCCTGGAGTGAGGGCCTAGCGGGAAGCACAGATACGCAGTATTTT.

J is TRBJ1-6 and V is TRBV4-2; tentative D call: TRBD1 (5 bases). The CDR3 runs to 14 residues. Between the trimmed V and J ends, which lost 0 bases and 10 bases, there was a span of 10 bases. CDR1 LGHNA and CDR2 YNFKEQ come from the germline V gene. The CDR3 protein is CASSQDREDSPLHF. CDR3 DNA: TGTGCCAGCAGCCAAGACAGGGAGGACTCACCCCTCCACTTT.

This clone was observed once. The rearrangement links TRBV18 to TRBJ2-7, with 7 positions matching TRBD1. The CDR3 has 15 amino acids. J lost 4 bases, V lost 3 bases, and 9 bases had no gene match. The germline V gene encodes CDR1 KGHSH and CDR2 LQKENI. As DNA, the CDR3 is TGTGCCAGCTCACCCGACAGGGATGGGTTTTACGAGCAGTACTTC. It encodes CASSPDRDGFYEQYF. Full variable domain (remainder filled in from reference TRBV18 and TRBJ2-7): NAGVMQNPRHLVRRRGQEARLRCSPMKGHSHVYWYRQLPEEGLKFMVYLQKENIIDESGMPKERFSAEFPKEGPSILRIQQVVRGDSAAYFCASSPDRDGFYEQYFGPGTRLTVT.

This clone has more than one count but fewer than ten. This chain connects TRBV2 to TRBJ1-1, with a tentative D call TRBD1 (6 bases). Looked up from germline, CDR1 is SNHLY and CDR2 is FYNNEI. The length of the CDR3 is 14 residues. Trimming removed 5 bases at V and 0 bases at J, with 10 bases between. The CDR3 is CASSSGTLNTEAFF. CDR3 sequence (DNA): TGTGCCAGCAGTTCTGGGACACTGAACACTGAAGCTTTCTTT.

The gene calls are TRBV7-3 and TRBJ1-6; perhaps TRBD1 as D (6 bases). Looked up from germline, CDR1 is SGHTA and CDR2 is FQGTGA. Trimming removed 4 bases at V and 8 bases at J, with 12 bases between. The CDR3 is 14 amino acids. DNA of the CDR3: TGTGCCAGCAGCTCCCAGGGGTCTGATTCACCCCTCCACTTT. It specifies CASSSQGSDSPLHF.

CDR3: CASSQVAGRTGELFF. Here the CDR3 DNA reads TGCGCCAGCAGCCAGGTTGCGGGGCGGACCGGGGAGCTGTTTTTT. The rearrangement joins TRBV4-3 to TRBJ2-2, with a possible D match to TRBD2 (6 bases). Trimming pared 3 bases from V and 5 bases from J, leaving 13 bases between. Looked up from germline, CDR1 is LGHNA and CDR2 is YSLEER. CDR3 size: 15 residues.

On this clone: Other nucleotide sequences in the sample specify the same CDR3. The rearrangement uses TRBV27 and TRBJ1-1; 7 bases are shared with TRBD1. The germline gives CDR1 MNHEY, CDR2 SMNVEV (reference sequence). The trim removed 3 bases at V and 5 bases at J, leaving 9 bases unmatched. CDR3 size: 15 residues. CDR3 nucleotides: TGTGCCAGCAGTTTCGAGGGGGCCGGGATGACTGAAGCTTTCTTT. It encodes CASSFEGAGMTEAFF.

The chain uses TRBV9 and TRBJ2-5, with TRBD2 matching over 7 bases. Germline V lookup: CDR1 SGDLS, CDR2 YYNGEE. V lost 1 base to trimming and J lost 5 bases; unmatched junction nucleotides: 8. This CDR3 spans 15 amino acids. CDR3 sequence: CASSVRGGGLETQYF. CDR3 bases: TGTGCCAGCAGCGTACGCGGGGGAGGGCTGGAGACCCAGTACTTC.